The 13 T cell receptor beta chains below all came from one sample that was sequenced in a study of metastatic and nonmetastatic thyroid tumors. Ahead of thyroid surgery, no patient had received treatment of any kind. TCRdb recomputed clones from the PCR reads via MiXCR. The data contain about 69,000 clones, 14% of them singletons. Sequencing used blood. The receptors stem from a male donor with papillary thyroid cancer or a benign thyroid nodule (not recorded which). Some clones in this sample may be carry-over from other donors' samples.

The table lists this clone with many counts. The same CDR3 is also encoded by other DNA sequences in this sample. The J gene is TRBJ2-4, the V gene TRBV3-1, with 8 bases aligning to TRBD1. This CDR3 has 14 amino acids. Trimming at V came to 6 bases and at J to 9 bases, leaving 10 bases not matched to a gene. Germline CDR1 LGHDT, CDR2 YNNKEL (reference sequence). The CDR3 loop reads CASSQGTGSGIQYF. CDR3 coding DNA: TGTGCCAGCAGTCAGGGGACAGGTTCGGGCATTCAGTACTTC.

The CDR3 loop reads CASSVAPGTPEGYTF. The DNA of the CDR3 is TGTGCCAGCAGCGTAGCTCCCGGGACACCGGAGGGCTACACCTTC. The chain uses TRBV9 and TRBJ1-2; possibly TRBD1 for D (6 bases). Between the trimmed V and J ends, which lost 0 bases and 8 bases, there was a span of 17 bases. Germline values: CDR1 SGDLS, CDR2 YYNGEE. The CDR3 totals 15 residues.

This clone was counted between two and nine times. A read error may be the cause here, since a much bigger clone is one base away. The gene calls are TRBV29-1 and TRBJ1-2, with D uncertain. The CDR3 is 15 residues long. The ends were cut back, 6 bases at V and 4 bases at J, with 21 bases in the middle. CDR1 and CDR2 from the germline V gene are SQVTM and ANQGSEA. CDR3 nucleotides: TGCAGCGTCCCATCAGGAGTGGATAGCGGCTATGGCTACACCTTC. It yields the protein CSVPSGVDSGYGYTF. The full variable domain, its missing parts supplied by reference TRBV29-1 and TRBJ1-2, is SAVISQKPSRDICQRGTSLTIQCQVDSQVTMMFWYRQQPGQSLTLIATANQGSEATYESGFVIDKFPISRPNLTFSTLTVSNMSPEDSSIYLCSVPSGVDSGYGYTFGSGTRLTVV.

This clone was detected many times. This sequence joins TRBV12-3 or TRBV12-4 and TRBJ2-2; maybe TRBD1 (6 bases). The germline V and J ends were trimmed by 7 bases and 6 bases, with 12 bases remaining between them. The CDR3 totals 13 residues. The CDR3 region has the DNA TGTGCCAGCAACAGGGTTGTGGCCGGGGAGCTGTTTTTT. It codes for CASNRVVAGELFF.

This clone was detected ten times or more. The chain uses TRBV20-1 and TRBJ2-2; perhaps TRBD2 as D (5 bases). The CDR3 length is 14 residues. V gave up 3 bases and J gave up 1 base, with 9 bases separating them. Germline V gene sequence: CDR1 DFQATT, CDR2 SNEGSKA (reference sequence). CDR3 in amino acids: CSASTGMNTGELFF. CDR3 DNA: TGCAGTGCTAGCACGGGGATGAACACCGGGGAGCTGTTTTTT.

This clone was seen a few times. The chain couples TRBV27 to TRBJ1-1; D unclear. This CDR3 has 13 amino acids. Per the germline V gene, CDR1 is MNHEY and CDR2 is SMNVEV (reference sequence). Trimming stripped 6 bases from V and 4 bases from J, with 12 bases between. The CDR3 loop is CASSPGNVTEAFF. In DNA, the CDR3 is TGTGCCAGCAGCCCGGGGAACGTCACTGAAGCTTTCTTT.

This clone was recorded at least ten times. The chain employs TRBV20-1 and TRBJ2-7; D unclear. Germline CDR1 is DFQATT and CDR2 is SNEGSKA (reference sequence). V lost 3 bases, J lost 2 bases, and 5 bases lay in between. The CDR3 spans 11 residues. CDR3 in DNA: TGCAGTGCTAGCCCCCCCTACGAGCAGTACTTC. It translates to CSASPPYEQYF.

The chain carries TRBV5-1 and TRBJ1-6; D is unclear. V lost 8 bases and J 7 bases, leaving 22 bases between the germline ends. CDR3 length: 16 residues. In germline, CDR1 is SGHRS, CDR2 YFSETQ. CDR3 in amino acids: CARSPGVSNQNSPLHF. In DNA form, the CDR3 reads TGCGCCAGAAGCCCTGGGGTGTCCAACCAAAATTCACCCCTCCACTTT.

There are many counts of this clone. The genes are TRBV11-2 and TRBJ1-6, with unresolved D. Germline-derived CDR1 and CDR2 are SGHAT and FQNNGV. Trimming removed 0 bases from V and 9 bases from J, with 15 bases in between. The CDR3 consists of 16 residues. The CDR3 sequence: CASSLEGWQASSPLHF. Here the CDR3 DNA reads TGTGCCAGCAGCTTAGAAGGGTGGCAGGCTAGTTCACCCCTCCACTTT. The full variable domain, its missing parts supplied by reference TRBV11-2 and TRBJ1-6, is EAGVAQSPRYKIIEKRQSVAFWCNPISGHATLYWYQQILGQGPKLLIQFQNNGVVDDSQLPKDRFSAERLKGVDSTLKIQPAKLEDSAVYLCASSLEGWQASSPLHFGNGTRLTVT.

This clone occurred many times. The CDR3 region is CASSPQQNEQFF. The CDR3 DNA reads TGTGCCAGCTCACCACAGCAGAATGAGCAGTTCTTC. The chain employs TRBV18 and TRBJ2-1; D gene ambiguous. CDR1 KGHSH and CDR2 LQKENI come from the germline V gene. The V end lost 1 base, the J end lost 7 bases, and 5 bases lay between the germline ends. The CDR3 is made up of 12 amino acids.

This clone was recorded at least ten times. The V gene is TRBV6-2 or TRBV6-3, the J gene TRBJ1-6; TRBD1 matches 8 bases. Germline CDR1 MNHEY, CDR2 SVGEGT. Germline trimming cut 2 bases from V and 5 bases from J; bases unmatched to any gene: 8. This CDR3 is built from 17 residues. CDR3: CASSYEDRAFHNSPLHF. The CDR3 region has the DNA TGTGCCAGCAGTTACGAGGACAGGGCCTTCCATAATTCACCCCTCCACTTT.

This clone came up many times. The rearrangement uses TRBV12-3 or TRBV12-4 and TRBJ2-7, with TRBD2 matching over 12 bases. V was pared by 6 bases and J by 5 bases, with 8 bases of the junction left unmatched. This CDR3 is 15 amino acids long. CDR3 sequence (DNA): TGTGCCAGCAGCCCTAGCGGGAGGGCCGCCGACGAGCAGTACTTC. This encodes CASSPSGRAADEQYF.

This clone was detected only a few times. Germline and junction disagree at one end, which may indicate a read error. The gene calls are TRBV6-1 and TRBJ2-1; 9 nucleotides line up with TRBD1. The CDR3 runs 15 residues. From germline, CDR1 is MNHNS and CDR2 SASEGT. CDR3 nucleotides: TGTGTCAGCAGGTACAGGGGGCAATTTGAGGATGAGCAGTTCTTC. Amino acids: CVSRYRGQFEDEQFF.